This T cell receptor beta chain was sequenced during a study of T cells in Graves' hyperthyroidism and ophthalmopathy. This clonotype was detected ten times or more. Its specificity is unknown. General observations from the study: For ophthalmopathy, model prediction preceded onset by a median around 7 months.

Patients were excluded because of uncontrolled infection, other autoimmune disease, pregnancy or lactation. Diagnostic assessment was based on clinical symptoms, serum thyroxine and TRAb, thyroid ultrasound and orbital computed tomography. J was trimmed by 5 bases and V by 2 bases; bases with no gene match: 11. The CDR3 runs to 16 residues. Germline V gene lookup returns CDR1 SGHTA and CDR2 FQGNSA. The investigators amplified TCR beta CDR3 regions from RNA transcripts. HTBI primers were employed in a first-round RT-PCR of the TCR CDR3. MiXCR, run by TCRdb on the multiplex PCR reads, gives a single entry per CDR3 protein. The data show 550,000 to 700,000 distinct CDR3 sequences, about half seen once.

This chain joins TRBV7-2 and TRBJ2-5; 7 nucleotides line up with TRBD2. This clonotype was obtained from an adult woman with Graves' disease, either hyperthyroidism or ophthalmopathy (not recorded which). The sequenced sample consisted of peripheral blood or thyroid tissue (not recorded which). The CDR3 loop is CASSLPLGGVVETQYF. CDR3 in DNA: TGTGCCAGCAGCTTACCACTGGGAGGGGTGGTGGAGACCCAGTACTTC.